A single sample is the source of the 7 T cell receptor beta chains below, sequenced in a study of blood T cells in healthy people across ages. A sample-barcoded 5' primer and a J-beta primer mix were used in a second PCR of roughly 6 to 12 cycles. TCRdb re-analysed the 5' RACE reads in MiXCR, keeping a single row per CDR3 protein. The data hold about 570,000 distinct CDR3 sequences, with approximately 25% observed a single time. Input material: blood. These TCRs come from a woman aged 70-85 years in good health.

V is TRBV4-1 and J is TRBJ1-4; 9 nucleotides align to TRBD1. The CDR3 is made up of 19 amino acids. The germline V gene encodes CDR1 MGHRA and CDR2 YSYEKL. V shed 2 bases and J 7 bases; nucleotides not matched to a gene: 17. The CDR3 nucleotides are TGCGCCAGCAGCCAACCCCCGGGACAGGGAGGTCACCGTGGTGAAAAACTGTTTTTT. Protein product: CASSQPPGQGGHRGEKLFF.

This clonotype was seen once. This chain connects TRBV4-3 to TRBJ2-1, with 8 bases identical to TRBD2. CDR3 length: 17 amino acids. V trimming: 0 bases; J trimming: 4 bases; junction bases outside the gene matches: 8. Germline assignment: CDR1 LGHNA and CDR2 YSLEER. CDR3 bases: TGCGCCAGCAGCCAAGATGCATTAACTAGCGGATACAATGAGCAGTTCTTC. Translation: CASSQDALTSGYNEQFF.

With respect to this clonotype: A read error may explain this, as a much larger clone is one base away. The CDR3 is CASSLGRSEVFF. The CDR3 bases are TGCGCCAGCAGCTTGGGACGGTCTGAAGTTTTCTTT. V and J are TRBV5-1 and TRBJ1-1; D is uncertain. The germline V gene has CDR1 SGHRS and CDR2 YFSETQ. This CDR3 has 12 amino acids.

V and J are TRBV12-3 or TRBV12-4 and TRBJ2-3; 10 nucleotides align to TRBD2. The CDR3 has 12 residues. CDR3 amino acids: CALAGGTDTQYF. The CDR3 DNA is TGTGCATTAGCGGGGGGTACAGATACGCAGTATTTT.

V gene TRBV2 combines with J gene TRBJ2-5; D unresolved. CDR1 and CDR2 (germline): SNHLY, FYNNEI. The CDR3 is 13 residues long. V lost 1 base, J lost 1 base, and 4 bases lay in between. The chain's CDR3 is CASSEVLQETQYF. The CDR3 nucleotides read TGTGCCAGCAGTGAAGTGCTCCAAGAGACCCAGTACTTC.

This clonotype was recorded only once. V and J are TRBV7-6 and TRBJ2-3, with 13 bases that match TRBD2. V shed 5 bases, J shed 6 bases, and the junction held 8 bases outside the gene matches. CDR1 is SGHVS and CDR2 is FNYEAQ in the germline V gene. The CDR3 extends over 16 amino acids. DNA for the CDR3: TGTGCCAGCAGCAAGGGACTAGCGGGGAATTCCGATACGCAGTATTTT. Its protein is CASSKGLAGNSDTQYF.

Here the CDR3 DNA reads TGTGCCAGCAGCGTAGGCGGGACAAACGACGTTAACTATGGCTACACCTTC. Translated, it gives CASSVGGTNDVNYGYTF. This chain uses TRBV9 with TRBJ1-2, with D possibly matching TRBD1 (6 bases). The CDR3 contains 17 residues. Germline assignment: CDR1 SGDLS and CDR2 YYNGEE. V lost 0 bases and J lost 1, with 16 bases in between.